These T cell receptor beta chains were read from a single sample in a study of T cell responses to AZD1222 COVID-19 vaccine. Method: immunoSEQ multiplex PCR; TCRdb's copy keeps in-frame clones and lacks some. The sample carries approximately 150,000 clones, around 90% recorded once. Sequenced here: peripheral blood, sampled 28 days after the second dose of the MenACWY control vaccine. These receptors were taken from an adult who received the MenACWY meningococcal vaccine as a control. Both conserved end residues are part of each CDR3. A D gene is named only where the DNA matches it firmly.

TRBJ2-7	TRBV2	.	CASTILERLEQYF
TRBJ1-2	TRBV14	TRBD1	CASSQDQVRDRDGYTF
TRBJ1-5	TRBV7-8	.	CASSLGTEFNQPQHF
TRBJ1-5	TRBV19	.	CASTSYRVRGNQPQHF
TRBJ2-3	TRBV2	.	CASRDASGTDTQYF
TRBJ2-7	TRBV2	.	CASSVGWEQYF
TRBJ2-7	TRBV5-6	TRBD1	CASSLRGSSQGLAEQYF
TRBJ1-1	TRBV7-9	.	CASSAQEDTEAFF
TRBJ2-5	TRBV5-4	TRBD1	CASSTRQGVVETQYF
TRBJ2-7	TRBV2	TRBD2	CASRLAGNYEQYF
TRBJ1-2	TRBV5-4	.	CASSLEGGHYGYTF
TRBJ2-5	TRBV19	TRBD1	CASRPGQVQETQYF
TRBJ2-7	TRBV3-1/TRBV3-2	.	CASSQASYEQYF
TRBJ2-2	TRBV13	TRBD2	CASSWVAGGDTGELFF
TRBJ2-1	TRBV3-1/TRBV3-2	.	CASSQESRLFSYNEQFF
TRBJ2-7	TRBV29-1	.	CSALIGGSGEQYF
TRBJ2-3	TRBV7-2	.	CASSLLMEGTDTQYF
TRBJ1-1	TRBV19	TRBD1	CASSPGTANTEAFF
TRBJ1-4	TRBV11-1	.	CASSARRQNEKLFF
TRBJ1-5	TRBV27	TRBD1	CASSTGTGNQPQHF
TRBJ1-5	TRBV10-1	TRBD1	CASSGDRDNQPQHF
TRBJ2-3	TRBV7-2	TRBD2	CASSLVRLAGDTDTQYF
TRBJ2-7	TRBV11-1	.	CASSVQGHEQYF
TRBJ1-2	TRBV20-1	.	CSARDSYGYTF
TRBJ2-5	TRBV7-9	TRBD2	CASSLAGGGGQETQYF
TRBJ1-2	TRBV12-3/TRBV12-4	.	CASSSRQSYTF
TRBJ1-1	TRBV1	.	CTSSQAGRGSMENTEAFF
TRBJ1-4	TRBV28	.	CASSLSGTANEKLFF
TRBJ2-2	TRBV11-3	.	CASSGPNTGELFF
TRBJ1-1	TRBV19	.	CASSILPTGNTEAFF
TRBJ2-7	TRBV12-3/TRBV12-4	TRBD1	CASRRQGSYEQYF
TRBJ1-6	TRBV7-9	TRBD1	CASSLGTGLNSPLHF
TRBJ2-5	TRBV30	TRBD2	CAWSGSGTSIQYF
TRBJ2-2	TRBV7-9	TRBD1	CASSPKDRVGTGELFF
TRBJ1-1	TRBV7-2	.	CASSPFFEAFF
TRBJ1-5	TRBV4-3	.	CASSQEQTKSGNQPQHF
TRBJ2-3	TRBV5-1	TRBD1	CASSLATGVPDTQYF
TRBJ1-2	TRBV11-2	.	CASSRLPGQAYTF
TRBJ1-5	TRBV7-9	.	CASSLSGNQPQHF
TRBJ1-2	TRBV29-1	TRBD1	CSVESTRGAYGYTF
TRBJ1-2	TRBV5-8	TRBD1	CASSLTGLDRGSSYGYTF
TRBJ1-5	TRBV2	.	CASGTGNQPQHF
TRBJ1-1	TRBV11-3	.	CASSLAGRGGTEAFF
TRBJ1-1	TRBV10-1	.	CASSESSYTEAFF
TRBJ1-2	TRBV7-9	.	CASRPDSLTGYTF
TRBJ1-2	TRBV6-5	.	CASSLRGQIYYGYTF
TRBJ2-1	TRBV5-1	.	CASSLDLWGQFF
TRBJ1-1	TRBV5-1	.	CASSLEVGSYTEAFF
TRBJ2-2	TRBV24-1	.	CATDSNAGELFF
TRBJ2-1	TRBV19	.	CASSRGSSYNEQFF
TRBJ1-6	TRBV5-1	.	CASSLLGVGADSPLHF
TRBJ2-6	TRBV30	.	CAWNAGSSGANVLTF
TRBJ2-1	TRBV28	.	CASSSPHDYNEQFF
TRBJ1-5	TRBV7-2	TRBD1	CASSSTGGQRQPQHF
TRBJ2-1	TRBV7-9	TRBD2	CASSSSSGAPEQFF